A selection of T cell receptor beta chains follows, all from one sample in a study of blood T cell repertoires in COVID-19. The table came from immunoSEQ multiplex PCR; TCRdb's copy has only in-frame clones and leaves some out. The sample comprises 300,000 to 450,000 clones, around 90% of which are singletons, and more than 0.95% rests with the top ten. The material sequenced was PBMCs or T cells enriched from blood (not recorded which). The receptors stem from a woman aged 18-29 years who had recovered from COVID-19. Each CDR3 is given with its conserved first and last residue. The order of the fields is V gene, D gene, J gene, CDR3 DNA, CDR3 protein. D genes are given only for firm matches.

V: TRBV11-3; D: TRBD1; J: TRBJ2-2; DNA: TGTGCCAGCAGCCGGGACAGGGTTAGCGGGGAGCTGTTTTTT; CDR3: CASSRDRVSGELFF
V: TRBV27; D: TRBD1; J: TRBJ1-1; DNA: TGTGCCAGCAGTTTCACAGGGGTGGGAACTGAAGCTTTCTTT; CDR3: CASSFTGVGTEAFF
V: TRBV3-1/TRBV3-2; D: TRBD1; J: TRBJ2-7; DNA: TGTGCCAGCAGCCAAGATTTTTTTCTCCGGGACAGTCCCGACGAGCAGTACTTC; CDR3: CASSQDFFLRDSPDEQYF
V: TRBV5-1; D: NA; J: TRBJ1-2; DNA: TGCGCCAGCAGCGCCGAACAGGGTGGATATGGCTACACCTTC; CDR3: CASSAEQGGYGYTF
V: TRBV6-5; D: TRBD1; J: TRBJ2-2; DNA: TGTGCCAGCCGAGGGGGCGCGAACACCGGGGAGCTGTTTTTT; CDR3: CASRGGANTGELFF
V: TRBV7-2; D: TRBD1; J: TRBJ1-5; DNA: TGTGCCAGCAGCTCGCGACAGGGCGGTCAGCCCCAGCATTTT; CDR3: CASSSRQGGQPQHF
V: TRBV6-5; D: NA; J: TRBJ1-2; DNA: TGTGCCAGCAGTCCTGGGGGGTTAGGCTACACCTTC; CDR3: CASSPGGLGYTF
V: TRBV6-6; D: TRBD2; J: TRBJ2-7; DNA: TGTGCCAGCAGTCGACTAGCGGGGGAGAGCTCCTACGAGCAGTACTTC; CDR3: CASSRLAGESSYEQYF
V: TRBV9; D: TRBD2; J: TRBJ2-5; DNA: TGTGCCAGCAGCGTAGAGGCTAGCGGGGGGGTAGAGACCCAGTACTTC; CDR3: CASSVEASGGVETQYF
V: TRBV4-2; D: NA; J: TRBJ2-1; DNA: TGTGCCAGCAGCCAAGACCCAGGGGCGCACAATGAGCAGTTCTTC; CDR3: CASSQDPGAHNEQFF